This TCR beta chain appears in the sequencing data of a study of OX40 agonist ivuxolimab in advanced cancers. As for the study in general: The patients' treatment was ivuxolimab, an agonistic anti-OX40 (CD134) antibody. Of mixed ages from about 20 to 90 and averaging roughly 66 years, the group was about 86% male. Study-level results: The mean number of expanded clones was higher in CD8+ T cells than in CD4+. At doses 0.1 to 3.0 mg/kg, CD4+ and CD8+ clones expanded.

This CDR3 spans 15 amino acids. Per the germline V gene, CDR1 is SGHRS and CDR2 is YFSETQ. The V and J ends lost 4 bases and 2 bases, in that order; junction bases with no gene match: 6. TCRdb's table, derived via immunoSEQ multiplex PCR, lists solely in-frame clones and lacks some. This sample has 68,000 or so clones; more than 80% occur once, and the top ten carry around 8.3%. Sample share makes this clone medium-sized. What it binds is not known. This chain joins TRBV5-1 and TRBJ2-7; 10 positions match TRBD1. The sequence was obtained from an adult with an advanced solid tumor such as melanoma, head and neck, liver or kidney cancer. The sequencing here drew on CD4+ or CD8+ T cells sorted from blood, taken in a trial of the OX40 agonist ivuxolimab. CDR3 in amino acids: CASSPRTGGPYEQYF. The DNA for the CDR3 is TGCGCCAGCAGCCCAAGGACAGGGGGTCCCTACGAGCAGTACTTC.